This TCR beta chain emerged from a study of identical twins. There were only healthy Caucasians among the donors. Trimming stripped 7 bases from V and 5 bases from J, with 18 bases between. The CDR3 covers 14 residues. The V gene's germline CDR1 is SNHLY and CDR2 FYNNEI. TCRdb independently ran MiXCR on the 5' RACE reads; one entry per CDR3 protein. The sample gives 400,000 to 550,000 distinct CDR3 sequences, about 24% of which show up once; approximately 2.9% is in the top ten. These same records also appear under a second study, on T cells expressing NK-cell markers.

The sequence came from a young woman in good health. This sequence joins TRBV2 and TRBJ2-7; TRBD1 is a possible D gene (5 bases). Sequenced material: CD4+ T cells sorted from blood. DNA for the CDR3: TGTGCCAGCACGGCCTTCATTGTAGGGGACGAGCAGTACTTC. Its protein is CASTAFIVGDEQYF. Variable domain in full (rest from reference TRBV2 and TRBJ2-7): EPEVTQTPSHQVTQMGQEVILRCVPISNHLYFYWYRQILGQKVEFLVSFYNNEISEKSEIFDDQFSVERPDGSNFTLKIRSTKLEDSAMYFCASTAFIVGDEQYFGPGTRLTVT.